This is a list of T cell receptor beta chains from one sample in a study of T cell changes during pregnancy in multiple sclerosis. The method was immunoSEQ multiplex PCR; TCRdb's version includes in-frame clones alone and lacks a portion of them. The sample records about 46,000 clones, less than 95% being singletons. The sample consisted of CD8+ T cells from peripheral blood mononuclear cells, taken in the second trimester of pregnancy. These receptors were obtained from a female donor with multiple sclerosis, enrolled in a pregnancy study. Each CDR3 is given with its conserved first and last residue. The order of the fields is CDR3 length, V gene, J gene, CDR3 protein.

cdr3_length: 16; v_call: TRBV9; j_call: TRBJ2-2; cdr3_aa: CASSVDGQGNTGELFF
cdr3_length: 19; v_call: TRBV11-2; j_call: TRBJ2-3; cdr3_aa: CASSLRVLAGGLGTDTQYF
cdr3_length: 13; v_call: TRBV2; j_call: TRBJ1-1; cdr3_aa: CASSDGVTLWAFF
cdr3_length: 14; v_call: TRBV13; j_call: TRBJ2-2; cdr3_aa: CASRRGQGTGELFF
cdr3_length: 16; v_call: TRBV12-5; j_call: TRBJ2-2; cdr3_aa: CASGAGQDVGTGELFF
cdr3_length: 16; v_call: TRBV4-1; j_call: TRBJ1-1; cdr3_aa: CASSQDLGDSQAEAFF
cdr3_length: 13; v_call: TRBV9; j_call: TRBJ2-1; cdr3_aa: CASYRTSADEQFF
cdr3_length: 12; v_call: TRBV30; j_call: TRBJ1-6; cdr3_aa: CAWSRFGSPLHF
cdr3_length: 13; v_call: TRBV6-1; j_call: TRBJ2-1; cdr3_aa: CACRDSLYNEQFF
cdr3_length: 15; v_call: TRBV5-6; j_call: TRBJ2-2; cdr3_aa: CASSGAAGDTGELFF
cdr3_length: 15; v_call: TRBV7-8; j_call: TRBJ2-3; cdr3_aa: CASSSYYNGEDTQYF
cdr3_length: 16; v_call: TRBV7-6; j_call: TRBJ1-1; cdr3_aa: CASSSMGQGENTEAFF
cdr3_length: 15; v_call: TRBV6-6; j_call: TRBJ2-7; cdr3_aa: CASSYFGTGGNEQYF
cdr3_length: 17; v_call: TRBV25-1; j_call: TRBJ1-1; cdr3_aa: CASSYPLTGIGNTEAFF
cdr3_length: 15; v_call: TRBV15; j_call: TRBJ2-7; cdr3_aa: CATSKDGTGRDEQYF
cdr3_length: 15; v_call: TRBV6-1; j_call: TRBJ2-1; cdr3_aa: CASNRRGAHVNEQFF
cdr3_length: 17; v_call: TRBV4-3; j_call: TRBJ1-2; cdr3_aa: CASSQDSAGGVRNGYTF
cdr3_length: 13; v_call: TRBV19; j_call: TRBJ1-1; cdr3_aa: CASSISGNTEAFF
cdr3_length: 12; v_call: TRBV6-1; j_call: TRBJ1-1; cdr3_aa: CASRLRDTEAFF
cdr3_length: 16; v_call: TRBV5-1; j_call: TRBJ2-3; cdr3_aa: CASSLLPGQGVDTQYF
cdr3_length: 16; v_call: TRBV7-8; j_call: TRBJ2-1; cdr3_aa: CASSTSGESSYNEQFF
cdr3_length: 16; v_call: TRBV27; j_call: TRBJ1-4; cdr3_aa: CASSQRDSPSGEKLFF
cdr3_length: 12; v_call: TRBV2; j_call: TRBJ1-1; cdr3_aa: CASSGTAAEAFF
cdr3_length: 15; v_call: TRBV30; j_call: TRBJ2-3; cdr3_aa: CAWKKGSSSTDTQYF
cdr3_length: 15; v_call: TRBV14; j_call: TRBJ2-4; cdr3_aa: CASSQAGLAKNIQYF
cdr3_length: 13; v_call: TRBV13; j_call: TRBJ1-1; cdr3_aa: CASSSGTGGEGFF
cdr3_length: 14; v_call: TRBV4-1; j_call: TRBJ1-2; cdr3_aa: CASSLLDRAPGYTF
cdr3_length: 15; v_call: TRBV9; j_call: TRBJ2-7; cdr3_aa: CASSVAGGSSYEQYF
cdr3_length: 12; v_call: TRBV7-9; j_call: TRBJ2-5; cdr3_aa: CASSLTRETQYF
cdr3_length: 16; v_call: TRBV13; j_call: TRBJ2-7; cdr3_aa: CASGIGLAGGPGEQYF
cdr3_length: 14; v_call: TRBV19; j_call: TRBJ1-4; cdr3_aa: CASSNGRPNEKLFF
cdr3_length: 14; v_call: TRBV9; j_call: TRBJ1-1; cdr3_aa: CASSVWDMNTEAFF
cdr3_length: 16; v_call: TRBV5-6; j_call: TRBJ1-2; cdr3_aa: CASSGGGVAGSRGYTF
cdr3_length: 16; v_call: TRBV30; j_call: TRBJ2-3; cdr3_aa: CAWSVLGGGFTDTQYF
cdr3_length: 16; v_call: TRBV9; j_call: TRBJ1-2; cdr3_aa: CASSVGLPGGDYGYTF
cdr3_length: 16; v_call: TRBV6-4; j_call: TRBJ1-2; cdr3_aa: CASSDFYYQGKYGYTF
cdr3_length: 12; v_call: TRBV7-2; j_call: TRBJ2-1; cdr3_aa: CASSFGVPEQFF
cdr3_length: 15; v_call: TRBV6-5; j_call: TRBJ2-1; cdr3_aa: CASSSSGGARNEQFF
cdr3_length: 19; v_call: TRBV10-1; j_call: TRBJ2-7; cdr3_aa: CASRSPGLADDHSSYEQYF
cdr3_length: 15; v_call: TRBV4-1; j_call: TRBJ2-1; cdr3_aa: CASSQDRGGGNEQFF
cdr3_length: 15; v_call: TRBV10-1; j_call: TRBJ2-1; cdr3_aa: CASSVRGLGGYEQFF
cdr3_length: 14; v_call: TRBV9; j_call: TRBJ2-5; cdr3_aa: CARRTTKAGVAQYF
cdr3_length: 16; v_call: TRBV4-2; j_call: TRBJ2-7; cdr3_aa: CASSQAGRGGLGEQYF
cdr3_length: 14; v_call: TRBV5-4; j_call: TRBJ2-5; cdr3_aa: CASSQTRLQETQYF
cdr3_length: 16; v_call: TRBV2; j_call: TRBJ1-1; cdr3_aa: CATKQGGLLMNTEAFF
cdr3_length: 14; v_call: TRBV13; j_call: TRBJ2-7; cdr3_aa: CASSMRTGIYEQYF
cdr3_length: 14; v_call: TRBV5-5; j_call: TRBJ2-5; cdr3_aa: CASNFPGGQETQYF
cdr3_length: 11; v_call: TRBV2; j_call: TRBJ1-1; cdr3_aa: CASRTGIEAFF
cdr3_length: 14; v_call: TRBV10-3; j_call: TRBJ2-7; cdr3_aa: CAIRGTSGFYEQYF
cdr3_length: 15; v_call: TRBV4-3; j_call: TRBJ1-2; cdr3_aa: CASSQVPIAPYGYTF